A single count supports the clone carrying this T cell receptor (beta chain). Investigators profiled TCR beta VDJ and CDR3 from genomic DNA template. TCRdb re-derived calls from the reads in MiXCR, one entry per CDR3 protein. The sample has around 150,000 distinct CDR3 sequences; around 48% are singletons. The authors sequenced patients whose flow cytometry had shown CD8+CD57+ cell expansion. This entry comes from a study of CD8+CD57+ T cells in acquired aplastic anemia. This clonotype was obtained from a human donor with aplastic anemia. Sequenced input: sorted CD4+, CD8+, or CD8+CD57+ T cells (not recorded which) from PBMCs.

The chain's CDR3 is CASSFTISTDTQYF. The DNA of the CDR3 is TGCGCCAGCAGCTTTACGATATCCACAGATACGCAGTATTTT. The chain joins TRBV5-1 to TRBJ2-3, with D unresolved. Per germline, CDR1 SGHRS and CDR2 YFSETQ. Trimming shortened V by 2 bases and J by 2 bases, and 9 bases separated the two germline ends. This CDR3 is built from 14 residues.